The clone carrying this T cell receptor (beta chain) was seen a few times. The antigen is undetermined. CDR1 is MDHEN, CDR2 SYDVKM, per germline. The CDR3 runs to 14 residues. V lost 6 bases, J lost 7 bases, and 8 bases stayed unmatched. This record belongs to a study of beta chain features in type 1 diabetes. Turning to the study itself: No patient-donor differences in age, gender, total cells or subset yield. Study-level findings and limits: At VDJ recombination sites, type 1 diabetes patients had fewer insertions and more deleted nucleotides. cDNA-based reads could over-represent cells with high TCR expression.

Reverse transcription of all isolated RNA meant that expressed TCRB transcripts were sequenced. Sequencing used immunoSEQ multiplex PCR; TCRdb keeps in-frame clones, though not all of them. The sample consists of about 360,000 clones, over 10% of them appearing once. The chain carries TRBV28 and TRBJ2-1, with TRBD1 identical over 8 bases. The TCR originated in a young man in good health. The specimen was naive CD4+ T cells from blood. CDR3 sequence: CASRGQGLWNEQFF. DNA for the CDR3: TGTGCCAGCAGAGGACAGGGCCTTTGGAATGAGCAGTTCTTC.